This entry lists 25 T cell receptor beta chains sequenced from one sample in a study of CXCR3-negative and CXCR3-positive naive CD8 T cells. Preparation of TRB cDNA libraries relied on 5' RACE carrying UMI labels. TCRdb re-called the 5' RACE reads and shows each CDR3 protein once, DNA omitted. The sample table sets out about 120,000 distinct CDR3 sequences. Sequenced material: naive CXCR3- CD8+ T cells from blood. Subset denoted: CD45RO-CCR7+CD27+CD95- naive CD8+ T cells lacking CXCR3 (TNR3-). These receptor sequences come from a human donor in good health. Some clones in this sample may be carry-over from other donors' samples.

The chain combines TRBV29-1 with TRBJ2-7. This CDR3 has 12 residues. Looked up from germline, CDR1 is SQVTM and CDR2 is ANQGSEA. CDR3 amino acids: CSVRTGSNEQYF.

The chain carries TRBV25-1 and TRBJ2-7. Germline V gene sequence: CDR1 MGHDK, CDR2 SYGVNS. This CDR3 region has 11 residues. The CDR3 loop reads CASKIWGEQYF.

This CDR3 reads CASSSTGGGQYDTQYF. The V call is TRBV28, the J call TRBJ2-3; the TCRdb D gene call, TRBD1, has no DNA to confirm it. Germline V gene data show CDR1 as MDHEN and CDR2 as SYDVKM. The CDR3 loop spans 16 amino acids.

The V call is TRBV3-1, the J call TRBJ2-7; the D call of TRBD1 rests on TCRdb alone, since no DNA is present to check it. CDR1 is LGHDT, CDR2 YNNKEL, per germline (reference sequence). This CDR3 has 15 amino acids. This CDR3 is CASSQAITGVWEQYF.

The chain has TRBV5-5 and TRBJ2-7; TCRdb proposes TRBD1, but this gene call is untestable without DNA. Germline V gene sequence: CDR1 SGHKS, CDR2 YYEKEE (reference sequence). The CDR3 totals 14 residues. The CDR3 here is CASSFRDRGREQYF.

The rearrangement joins TRBV6-5 to TRBJ2-5; TCRdb's D call, TRBD1, is unchecked because there is no DNA. The CDR3 runs 15 residues. The germline gives CDR1 MNHEY, CDR2 SVGAGI. This CDR3 is CASSYSGGTQETQYF.

The V and J genes are TRBV4-3 and TRBJ2-1. The CDR3 totals 13 residues. Germline CDR1 and CDR2: LGHNA and YSLEER. CDR3 in amino acids: CASSQALDNEQFF.

The chain joins TRBV11-3 to TRBJ2-3; the TCRdb D gene call, TRBD2, has no DNA to confirm it. The germline gives CDR1 SGHNT, CDR2 YENEEA. The CDR3 has 17 residues. The CDR3 sequence: CASSLNLLAGGTDTQYF.

The chain employs TRBV20-1 and TRBJ1-2; the D call of TRBD1 rests on TCRdb alone, since no DNA is present to check it. This CDR3 is 13 amino acids long. The germline V gene has CDR1 DFQATT and CDR2 SNEGSKA (reference sequence). This CDR3 is CSANGGFDYGYTF.

The J gene is TRBJ2-1, the V gene TRBV20-1; the D gene TCRdb calls, TRBD1, cannot be checked with no DNA. In germline, CDR1 is DFQATT, CDR2 SNEGSKA (reference sequence). The CDR3 consists of 14 residues. The CDR3: CSALGGQSGNEQFF.

The V call is TRBV20-1, the J call TRBJ2-7. From germline, CDR1 is DFQATT and CDR2 SNEGSKA (reference sequence). The CDR3 has 12 residues. The CDR3 loop is CSARPLTYEQYF.

The gene calls are TRBV6-2 or TRBV6-3 and TRBJ2-7. The CDR3 covers 13 residues. Germline lookup yields CDR1 MNHEY and CDR2 SVGEGT. The CDR3 loop reads CASSRVDAYEQYF.

The J gene is TRBJ1-5, the V gene TRBV27; TCRdb proposes TRBD1, but this gene call is untestable without DNA. The CDR3 runs 14 residues. The germline V gene has CDR1 MNHEY and CDR2 SMNVEV (reference sequence). This chain's CDR3 is CASRLDSLISPQHF.

This chain joins TRBV27 and TRBJ2-7. CDR1 and CDR2 from the germline V gene are MNHEY and SMNVEV (reference sequence). The CDR3 extends over 12 amino acids. CDR3 amino acids: CASSRSPGEQYF.

The chain links TRBV29-1 to TRBJ2-1; TCRdb outputs TRBD2, but without DNA this stays unchecked. The CDR3 has 14 residues. CDR1 SQVTM and CDR2 ANQGSEA come from the germline V gene. This chain's CDR3 is CSVPGGGGYNEQFF.

The chain uses TRBV6-2 or TRBV6-3 and TRBJ2-7; TCRdb selects TRBD2, and the lack of DNA leaves this call unchecked. Germline CDR1 and CDR2: MNHEY and SVGEGT. There are 16 residues in the CDR3. This CDR3 is CASSPGTSGAPYEQYF.

The V and J genes are TRBV29-1 and TRBJ2-5; the TCRdb D gene call, TRBD2, has no DNA to confirm it. Looked up from germline, CDR1 is SQVTM and CDR2 is ANQGSEA. The CDR3 runs 20 residues. The CDR3 sequence: CSVEMGDRASGDVGQETQYF.

The rearrangement uses TRBV27 and TRBJ2-7; TCRdb returns TRBD1, unconfirmable since there is no DNA. This CDR3 has 13 amino acids. The germline V gene encodes CDR1 MNHEY and CDR2 SMNVEV (reference sequence). CDR3 loop: CASSPLDLYEQYF.

This chain joins TRBV30 and TRBJ2-7; TCRdb's D call of TRBD1 is untestable without DNA. CDR3 length equals 14 residues. The germline V gene encodes CDR1 GTSNPN and CDR2 SVGIG (reference sequence). The CDR3 is CASTEGGPPHEQYF.

This chain connects TRBV20-1 to TRBJ2-3; TCRdb's D call of TRBD1 is untestable without DNA. Germline V gene data show CDR1 as DFQATT and CDR2 as SNEGSKA (reference sequence). The CDR3 spans 11 residues. The CDR3 region is CSALTGEQQYF.

V gene TRBV7-2 combines with J gene TRBJ1-1; TCRdb indicates TRBD1, and absent DNA this call remains unverified. This CDR3 is built from 14 residues. Germline V gene lookup returns CDR1 SGHTA and CDR2 FQGNSA. CDR3: CASSPGQGNTEAFF.

This chain joins TRBV7-9 and TRBJ2-2. CDR1 and CDR2 (germline): SEHNR, FQNEAQ (reference sequence). The CDR3 runs to 12 residues. The CDR3: CASRLGTGELFF.

The gene calls are TRBV7-2 and TRBJ2-1. The CDR3 extends over 12 amino acids. Germline lookup yields CDR1 SGHTA and CDR2 FQGNSA. This chain's CDR3 is CASSWKVEPQFF.

The chain links TRBV28 to TRBJ2-3. CDR3 size: 16 residues. Germline CDR1 MDHEN, CDR2 SYDVKM. CDR3 protein: CASSSISSVDTDTQYF.

The rearrangement uses TRBV29-1 and TRBJ2-7; with no DNA, the TCRdb D assignment of TRBD1 cannot be verified. In germline, CDR1 is SQVTM, CDR2 ANQGSEA. This CDR3 contains 13 residues. The CDR3 loop is CSVEVGWGYEQYF.